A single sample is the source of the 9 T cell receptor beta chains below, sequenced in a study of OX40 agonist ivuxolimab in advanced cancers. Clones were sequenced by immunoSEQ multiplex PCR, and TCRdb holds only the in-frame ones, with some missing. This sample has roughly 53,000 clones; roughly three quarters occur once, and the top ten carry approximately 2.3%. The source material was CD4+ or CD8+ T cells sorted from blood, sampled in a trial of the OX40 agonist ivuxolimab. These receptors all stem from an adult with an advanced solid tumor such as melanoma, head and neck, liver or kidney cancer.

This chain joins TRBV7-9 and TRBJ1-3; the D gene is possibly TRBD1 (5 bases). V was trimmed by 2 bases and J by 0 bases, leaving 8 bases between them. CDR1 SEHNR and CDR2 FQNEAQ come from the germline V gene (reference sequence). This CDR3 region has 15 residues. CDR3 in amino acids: CASSLSGTSGNTIYF. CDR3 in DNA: TGTGCCAGCAGCTTATCCGGGACCTCTGGAAACACCATATATTTT.

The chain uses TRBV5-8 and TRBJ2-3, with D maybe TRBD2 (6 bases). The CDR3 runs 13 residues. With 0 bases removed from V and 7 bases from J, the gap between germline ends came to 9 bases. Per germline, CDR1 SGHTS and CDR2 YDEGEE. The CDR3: CASSLEGGNTQYF. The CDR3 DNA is TGTGCCAGCAGCTTGGAAGGCGGGAATACGCAGTATTTT.

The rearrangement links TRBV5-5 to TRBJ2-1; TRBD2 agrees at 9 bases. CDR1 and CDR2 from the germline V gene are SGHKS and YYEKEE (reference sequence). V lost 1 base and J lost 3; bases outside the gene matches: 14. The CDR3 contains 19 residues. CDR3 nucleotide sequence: TGTGCCAGCAGCTTGTCTCTAGCGGGACTCAACCGGGGCTACAATGAGCAGTTCTTC. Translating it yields CASSLSLAGLNRGYNEQFF.

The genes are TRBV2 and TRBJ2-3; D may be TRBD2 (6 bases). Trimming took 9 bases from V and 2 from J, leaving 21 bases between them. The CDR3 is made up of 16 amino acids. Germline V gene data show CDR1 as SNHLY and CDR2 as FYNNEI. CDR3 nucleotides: TGTGCCAGTGGAGGGGAGAAGCGGGCACCCACAGATACGCAGTATTTT. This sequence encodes CASGGEKRAPTDTQYF. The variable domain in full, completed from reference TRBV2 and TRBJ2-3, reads EPEVTQTPSHQVTQMGQEVILRCVPISNHLYFYWYRQILGQKVEFLVSFYNNEISEKSEIFDDQFSVERPDGSNFTLKIRSTKLEDSAMYFCASGGEKRAPTDTQYFGPGTRLTVL.

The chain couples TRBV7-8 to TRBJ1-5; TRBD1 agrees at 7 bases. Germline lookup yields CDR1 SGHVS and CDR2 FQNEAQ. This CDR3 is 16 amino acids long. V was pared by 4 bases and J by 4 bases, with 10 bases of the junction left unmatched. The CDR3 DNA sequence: TGTGCCAGCAGCTCTCAACAGGGGCCTCCAAATCAGCCCCAGCATTTT. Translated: CASSSQQGPPNQPQHF.

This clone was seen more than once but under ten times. CDR3 residues: CAWNRRSSGNTIYF. In DNA form, the CDR3 reads TGTGCCTGGAACCGGAGGTCTTCTGGAAACACCATATATTTT. This sequence joins TRBV30 and TRBJ1-3; D not certain. The CDR3 runs 14 residues. Germline loops: CDR1 GTSNPN, CDR2 SVGIG (reference sequence). Trimming cost V 4 bases and J 1 base, with 11 bases left between them.

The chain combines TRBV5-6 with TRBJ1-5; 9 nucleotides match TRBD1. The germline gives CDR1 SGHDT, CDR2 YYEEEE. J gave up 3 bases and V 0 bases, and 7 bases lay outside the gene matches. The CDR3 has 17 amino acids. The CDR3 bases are TGTGCCAGCAGCTTGGAGAAGGGACAGGGAATCAATCAGCCCCAGCATTTT. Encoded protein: CASSLEKGQGINQPQHF.

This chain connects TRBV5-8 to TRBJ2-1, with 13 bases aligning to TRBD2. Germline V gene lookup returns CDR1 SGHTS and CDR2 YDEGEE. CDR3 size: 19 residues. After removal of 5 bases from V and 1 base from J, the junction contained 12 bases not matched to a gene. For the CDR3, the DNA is TGTGCCAGCAGACTTCCCGGGACTAGCGGGATTAAGTCCTACAATGAGCAGTTCTTC. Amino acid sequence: CASRLPGTSGIKSYNEQFF.

CDR3 protein: CASSQQGTDQETQYF. CDR3 DNA: TGTGCCAGCAGCCAACAAGGGACAGACCAAGAGACCCAGTACTTC. V gene TRBV4-2 combines with J gene TRBJ2-5; TRBD1 matches 7 bases. The CDR3 runs 15 residues. Germline V gene sequence: CDR1 LGHNA, CDR2 YNFKEQ. Trimming removed 2 bases from V and 0 bases from J; junction bases left unmatched: 3.